This T cell receptor beta chain was sequenced in a study of type 1 regulatory T cells. Points on this clonotype: The antigen is undetermined.

CDR3 size: 13 residues. Germline CDR1 is MNHEY and CDR2 is SMNVEV (reference sequence). V was pared by 4 bases and J by 7 bases, with 2 bases of the junction left unmatched. TCRdb called the reads again in MiXCR, with one record for every CDR3 protein. The top ten hold 6% to 9% of the sample, which has about 68,000 distinct CDR3 sequences, about 62% seen once. Sequenced input: cultured T cells, either the whole culture or a sorted T cell fraction (not recorded which). Subset given: Tr1-enriched cell product generated in vitro against host alloantigens. The chain is built from TRBV27 and TRBJ1-2; the match to TRBD1 covers 11 bases. The receptor comes from a human donor in good health. DNA of the CDR3: TGTGCCAGCAGTTCGGGACAGGGGGTTGGCTACACCTTC. As protein: CASSSGQGVGYTF.